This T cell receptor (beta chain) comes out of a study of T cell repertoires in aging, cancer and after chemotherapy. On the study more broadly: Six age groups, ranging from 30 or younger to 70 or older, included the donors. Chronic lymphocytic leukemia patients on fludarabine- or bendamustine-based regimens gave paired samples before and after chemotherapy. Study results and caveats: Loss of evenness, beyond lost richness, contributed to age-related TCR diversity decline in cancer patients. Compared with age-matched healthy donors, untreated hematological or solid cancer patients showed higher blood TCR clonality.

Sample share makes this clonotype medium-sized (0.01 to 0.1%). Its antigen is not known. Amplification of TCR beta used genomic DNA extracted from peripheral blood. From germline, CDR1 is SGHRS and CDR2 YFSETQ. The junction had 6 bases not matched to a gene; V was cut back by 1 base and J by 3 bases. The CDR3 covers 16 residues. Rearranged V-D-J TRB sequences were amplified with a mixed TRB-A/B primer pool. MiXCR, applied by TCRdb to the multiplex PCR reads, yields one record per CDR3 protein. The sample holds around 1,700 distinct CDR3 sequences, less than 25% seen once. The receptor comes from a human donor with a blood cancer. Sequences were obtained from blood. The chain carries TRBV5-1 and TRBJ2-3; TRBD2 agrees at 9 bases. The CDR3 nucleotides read TGCGCCAGCAGCTTGTTAGCGGGGGCCGGGACAGATACGCAGTATTTT. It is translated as CASSLLAGAGTDTQYF. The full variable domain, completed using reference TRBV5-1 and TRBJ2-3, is KAGVTQTPRYLIKTRGQQVTLSCSPISGHRSVSWYQQTPGQGLQFLFEYFSETQRNKGNFPGRFSGRQFSNSRSEMNVSTLELGDSALYLCASSLLAGAGTDTQYFGPGTRLTVL.